Following are 27 T cell receptor beta chains from one sample sequenced in a study of blood T cells in healthy people across ages. Then a second PCR, running roughly 7 to 11 cycles, was carried out with a sample-barcoded 5' primer and a J-beta primer mix. TCRdb recomputed calls from the 5' RACE reads with MiXCR, one row per CDR3 protein. The sample records about 1,600,000 distinct CDR3 sequences, roughly 45% being singletons. Specimen: blood. Receptor source: a woman aged 18-29 years in good health.

This clonotype was detected a few times. The chain uses TRBV6-5 and TRBJ1-6; TRBD1 matches 9 bases. V lost 6 bases, J lost 12 bases, and 9 bases stayed unmatched. Per germline, CDR1 MNHEY and CDR2 SVGAGI. This CDR3 is 14 amino acids long. The CDR3 loop is CASRPGTGRLPLHF. CDR3 DNA sequence: TGTGCCAGCAGGCCCGGGACAGGGAGGTTACCCCTCCACTTT.

CDR3 sequence: CASSLWGQGDNEQYF. In DNA form, the CDR3 reads TGCGCCAGCAGCTTGTGGGGACAGGGGGACAATGAGCAGTACTTC. This sequence joins TRBV5-1 and TRBJ2-4; TRBD1 agrees at 11 bases. Unmatched junction bases numbered 10, after V lost 1 base and J lost 13 bases. Germline V gene data show CDR1 as SGHRS and CDR2 as YFSETQ. This CDR3 has 15 residues. The whole variable domain, filled in from reference TRBV5-1 and TRBJ2-4, reads KAGVTQTPRYLIKTRGQQVTLSCSPISGHRSVSWYQQTPGQGLQFLFEYFSETQRNKGNFPGRFSGRQFSNSRSEMNVSTLELGDSALYLCASSLWGQGDNEQYFGAGTRLSVL.

This clonotype has more than one count but fewer than ten. The V and J genes are TRBV29-1 and TRBJ1-1; possibly TRBD1 for D (6 bases). The CDR3 spans 13 residues. Per the germline V gene, CDR1 is SQVTM and CDR2 is ANQGSEA. CDR3 sequence reads: CSFLGGRDTEAFF. Written as DNA, the CDR3 is TGCAGTTTCCTGGGGGGCCGGGACACTGAAGCTTTCTTT.

The chain carries TRBV6-5 and TRBJ1-2, with a weak D call TRBD1 (5 bases). The CDR3 has 13 residues. Germline V CDR1 and CDR2: MNHEY, SVGAGI. Trimming took 6 bases from V and 8 from J, leaving 16 bases between them. The CDR3 here is CASRGDGGEGYTF. In DNA, the CDR3 is TGTGCCAGCAGGGGGGACGGGGGAGAAGGCTACACCTTC.

As for this clonotype: One end of the junction fails to match germline, which may point to a read error. The rearrangement joins TRBV5-1 to TRBJ2-1, with TRBD1 identical over 8 bases. The CDR3 has 16 amino acids. Germline loops: CDR1 SGHRS, CDR2 YFSETQ. The DNA of the CDR3 is TGCGCCGGCAGCTCAGGGGACAGGTGGGCCTACAATGAGCAGTTCTTC. This codes for CAGSSGDRWAYNEQFF.

This sequence joins TRBV29-1 and TRBJ1-2, with no clear D. With 7 bases removed from V and 8 bases from J, the gap between germline ends came to 17 bases. CDR1 is SQVTM, CDR2 ANQGSEA, per germline. The CDR3 is 12 amino acids. The chain's CDR3 is CSATFSGQGYTF. The CDR3 DNA sequence: TGCAGCGCCACATTCAGCGGGCAAGGCTACACCTTC. Drawing the rest from reference TRBV29-1 and TRBJ1-2, the complete variable domain is SAVISQKPSRDICQRGTSLTIQCQVDSQVTMMFWYRQQPGQSLTLIATANQGSEATYESGFVIDKFPISRPNLTFSTLTVSNMSPEDSSIYLCSATFSGQGYTFGSGTRLTVV.

The chain links TRBV20-1 to TRBJ1-1; D is ambiguous. Trimming pared 2 bases from V and 3 bases from J, leaving 10 bases between. The CDR3 is 13 residues long. Per the germline V gene, CDR1 is DFQATT and CDR2 is SNEGSKA (reference sequence). CDR3 coding DNA: TGCAGTGCTAGAAAGTCCGGATACACTGAAGCTTTCTTT. Translation: CSARKSGYTEAFF.

The chain's CDR3 is CSARAGTGEYQPQHF. The CDR3 region has the DNA TGCAGTGCTAGAGCCGGGACAGGGGAATATCAGCCCCAGCATTTT. The V and J genes are TRBV20-1 and TRBJ1-5; 10 bases fit TRBD1. Germline V gene sequence: CDR1 DFQATT, CDR2 SNEGSKA (reference sequence). The V gene end was trimmed by 1 base and the J gene end by 5 bases; junction bases not matched to a gene: 5. There are 15 residues in the CDR3.

This clonotype was observed a few times. This chain joins TRBV10-3 and TRBJ1-4, with D tentatively TRBD1 (5 bases). Trimming took 4 bases from V and 2 from J, leaving 14 bases between them. The CDR3 spans 16 residues. Germline loops: CDR1 ENHRY, CDR2 SYGVKD. The CDR3 DNA is TGTGCCATCAGTGCCCAGGGTTCTGGGACTAATGAAAAACTGTTTTTT. It specifies CAISAQGSGTNEKLFF.

This clonotype was detected only a few times. The chain recombines TRBV4-1 with TRBJ2-7; D tentatively fits TRBD1 or TRBD2 (5 bases each). The CDR3 contains 15 residues. The germline gives CDR1 MGHRA, CDR2 YSYEKL. V was cut by 1 base and J by 2 bases, with 12 bases left in between. The CDR3 DNA follows: TGCGCCAGCAGCCAAGGTGGGACGGGAACCTACGAGCAGTACTTC. This translates into CASSQGGTGTYEQYF.

This chain joins TRBV6-5 and TRBJ1-5, with 10 bases matching TRBD1. The J segment lost 4 bases and the V segment lost 0 bases, leaving 3 bases of the junction unmatched. CDR1 and CDR2 from the germline V gene are MNHEY and SVGAGI. The CDR3 length is 16 residues. The CDR3 DNA sequence: TGTGCCAGCAGTTACTCGGGGACAGGGGAAAATCAGCCCCAGCATTTT. Its translation: CASSYSGTGENQPQHF.

With regard to this clonotype: This may come from a read error, since a much larger clone is one base off. The V call is TRBV6-6, the J call TRBJ2-1; D remains ambiguous. The CDR3 covers 10 residues. V gave up 7 bases and J gave up 5 bases, with 3 bases separating them. In germline, CDR1 is MNHNY, CDR2 SVGAGI (reference sequence). The CDR3 loop is CASKDNEQFF. CDR3 sequence (DNA): TGTGCCAGCAAAGACAATGAGCAGTTCTTC.

The rearrangement links TRBV20-1 to TRBJ2-5, with 9 bases aligning to TRBD1. The end of the DNA aligns better with TRBJ2-7, so the J call may be wrong. The CDR3 is 16 residues long. CDR1 and CDR2 (germline): DFQATT, SNEGSKA (reference sequence). In DNA form, the CDR3 reads TGCAGTGCTCCCTTTTCCGGGACAGGGAGGAGATACGAGCAGTACTTC. Protein sequence: CSAPFSGTGRRYEQYF.

The rearrangement joins TRBV20-1 to TRBJ1-2; perhaps TRBD1 as D (6 bases). Trimming removed 5 bases from V and 1 base from J, with 14 bases in between. CDR1 and CDR2 from the germline V gene are DFQATT and SNEGSKA (reference sequence). The length of the CDR3 is 14 residues. The DNA for the CDR3 is TGCAGTGCTGTCCTTGGACAGTTTAACTATGGCTACACCTTC. Its protein product is CSAVLGQFNYGYTF.

The chain carries TRBV20-1 and TRBJ1-1; tentative D call: TRBD1 (6 bases). Trimming removed 0 bases at V and 5 bases at J, with 19 bases between. Germline V gene data show CDR1 as DFQATT and CDR2 as SNEGSKA (reference sequence). The CDR3 runs 16 residues. DNA of the CDR3: TGCAGTGCTAGAGATCTGGGGGCCGGCCCTCGGACTGAAGCTTTCTTT. Amino acid sequence: CSARDLGAGPRTEAFF.

This clonotype was seen more than once but under ten times. CDR3 in DNA: TGCAGTGCCCCAACGGGGGGTTCGGTTCCTCGCGAGCAGTACTTC. It translates to CSAPTGGSVPREQYF. The chain has TRBV20-1 and TRBJ2-7; 7 nucleotides align to TRBD2. CDR1 DFQATT and CDR2 SNEGSKA come from the germline V gene (reference sequence). The CDR3 is 15 residues long. V lost 6 bases to trimming and J lost 6 bases; unmatched junction nucleotides: 17.

There are a few counts of this clonotype. The chain carries TRBV10-1 and TRBJ2-2, with D unclear. Germline loops: CDR1 WNHNN, CDR2 SYGVQD (reference sequence). The CDR3 has 12 amino acids. Trimming shortened V by 6 bases and J by 6 bases, and 8 bases separated the two germline ends. CDR3 in DNA: TGCGCCAGCAGAATCGGGTCCGGGGAGCTGTTTTTT. This encodes CASRIGSGELFF.

This chain joins TRBV20-1 and TRBJ2-5; D unresolved. Deletions cut 2 bases from V and 5 bases from J, with 6 bases between. Germline CDR1 DFQATT, CDR2 SNEGSKA (reference sequence). The CDR3 spans 11 residues. This CDR3 reads CSARIVETQYF. For the CDR3, the DNA is TGCAGTGCTAGAATCGTCGAGACCCAGTACTTC.

The chain has TRBV29-1 and TRBJ2-1; D call uncertain. This CDR3 contains 12 residues. CDR1 and CDR2 (germline): SQVTM, ANQGSEA. The ends were cut back, 3 bases at V and 8 bases at J, with 11 bases in the middle. The CDR3: CSVDSYPDEQFF. The DNA of the CDR3 is TGCAGCGTTGATTCTTATCCGGATGAGCAGTTCTTC.

This clonotype turned up a few times. The rearrangement links TRBV21-1 to TRBJ1-2; the D segment call TRBD1 is taken from the table without a DNA check. TRBV21-1 is a pseudogene locus. The CDR3 contains 16 residues. DNA for the CDR3: TGTGCCAGCAGCAAAGAAGTTAGGGGGACAAAGGATGGCTACACCTTC. Translating gives CASSKEVRGTKDGYTF.

V usage is TRBV29-1 and J usage is TRBJ2-1; D is possibly TRBD2 (6 bases). The end of the DNA aligns better with TRBJ2-7, so the J call may be wrong. Germline V gives CDR1 SQVTM, CDR2 ANQGSEA. This CDR3 has 17 residues. In DNA, the CDR3 is TGCAGCGAGATCCCTCGGAAATGGGGGGTAGGCTACAATGAGCAGTACTTC. Encoded protein: CSEIPRKWGVGYNEQYF.

The chain joins TRBV20-1 to TRBJ2-1; the D is unclear. The CDR3 is made up of 11 amino acids. Germline CDR1 DFQATT, CDR2 SNEGSKA (reference sequence). V was clipped by 5 bases and J by 11 bases, with 13 bases between them. The CDR3 here is CSAAKSDQQFF. Written as DNA, the CDR3 is TGCAGTGCTGCCAAGAGCGATCAGCAGTTCTTC.

This clonotype has just a few counts. This chain connects TRBV20-1 to TRBJ2-5; tentative D call: TRBD1 (6 bases). Trimming removed 8 bases from V and 0 bases from J, with 16 bases in between. CDR3 length: 14 residues. Germline values: CDR1 DFQATT, CDR2 SNEGSKA (reference sequence). As DNA, the CDR3 is TGCAGTTGTTACAGGGAATTGTACCAAGAGACCCAGTACTTC. It is translated as CSCYRELYQETQYF.

The CDR3 DNA follows: TGTGCCAGCAGGGACGGGACAGGGCTGAACACTGAAGCTTTCTTT. Protein: CASRDGTGLNTEAFF. The chain carries TRBV6-1 and TRBJ1-1, with 9 positions matching TRBD1. CDR1 and CDR2 (germline): MNHNS, SASEGT. The V segment lost 6 bases and the J segment 0 bases; nucleotides outside the gene matches: 5. The CDR3 runs to 15 residues.

This chain connects TRBV6-5 to TRBJ1-6, with no clear D. Trimming took off 0 bases at V and 5 bases at J, with 5 bases between the two ends. This CDR3 contains 14 residues. Looked up from germline, CDR1 is MNHEY and CDR2 is SVGAGI. The CDR3 DNA reads as TGTGCCAGCAGTTACTCCGAACATAATTCACCCCTCCACTTT. This translates into CASSYSEHNSPLHF.

The chain couples TRBV5-1 to TRBJ2-3; 9 nucleotides match TRBD2. The junction had 8 bases not matched to a gene; V was cut back by 4 bases and J by 5 bases. The germline CDR1 and CDR2 sequences are SGHRS and YFSETQ. The CDR3 has 15 residues. CDR3 nucleotides: TGCGCCAGCAGCCCGCGTGGTAGCGGGGGAGATACGCAGTATTTT. It is translated as CASSPRGSGGDTQYF.

This clonotype was detected only a few times. The V call is TRBV12-3 or TRBV12-4, the J call TRBJ1-5; D not resolved. The CDR3 covers 14 residues. V lost 2 bases and J lost 1, with 6 bases in between. The CDR3 spells CASSLPRSNQPQHF. In DNA, the CDR3 is TGTGCCAGCAGTTTACCCAGAAGCAATCAGCCCCAGCATTTT.